This T cell receptor (beta chain) was sequenced for a study of T cell responses to AZD1222 COVID-19 vaccine. As for the study in general: It was second doses at about 4 or about 12 weeks that were pooled.

This table comes from immunoSEQ multiplex PCR, and its TCRdb copy is limited to in-frame clones, with some not included. The sample yields 120,000 to 150,000 clones, about 91% seen once. This CDR3 contains 14 residues. The germline gives CDR1 MGHRA, CDR2 YSYEKL. The V end lost 6 bases, the J end lost 0 bases, and 11 bases lay between the germline ends. Notes on the study in general: The study found Spike-specific TCR breadth and depth rose after two AZD1222 doses. Donors were mostly white British, more females; clonal diversity possibly underestimated. A reported finding is that nearly half of spike-specific TCRs target unmutated variant regions.

With respect to this clone: Its antigen is not known.

This receptor was obtained from an adult in good health. The chain couples TRBV4-1 to TRBJ1-1; D is uncertain. Material: peripheral blood, obtained on day 0 of AZD1222 vaccination. In DNA form, the CDR3 reads TGCGCCAGCAGGGGCCCTCTCATGAACACTGAAGCTTTCTTT. It translates to CASRGPLMNTEAFF.